These 23 T cell receptor beta chains were sequenced from one sample in a study of vaccination and CD4 T cells after COVID-19. Cultured CD4+ T cell DNA underwent sequencing with the Oncomine TCR Beta short-read assay. One entry per CDR3 protein results from TCRdb running MiXCR on the PCR reads. The table records some 13,000 distinct CDR3 sequences, 25% to 40% of them present only once. Indicated treatment: approximately nine-day PBMC culture with coronavirus spike peptide pools or control peptides (ViraFEST assay). These receptors are not linked to any known antigen. The input for sequencing was CD4+ T cells from blood, cultured in vitro, taken after SARS-CoV-2 vaccination. The receptor set was obtained from a human donor who had recovered from COVID-19.

The rearrangement links TRBV7-2 to TRBJ1-3, with D uncertain. V dropped 5 bases and J dropped 4 bases, with 6 bases sitting between them. From germline, CDR1 is SGHTA and CDR2 FQGNSA. The CDR3 is 12 amino acids. The CDR3 reads CASSQTGNTIYF. DNA of the CDR3: TGTGCCAGCAGCCAGACAGGAAACACCATATATTTT. The full variable domain, in which reference TRBV7-2 and TRBJ1-3 provide the parts outside the CDR3, is GAGVSQSPSNKVTEKGKDVELRCDPISGHTALYWYRQSLGQGLEFLIYFQGNSAPDKSGLPSDRFSAERTGGSVSTLTIQRTQQEDSAVYLCASSQTGNTIYFGEGSWLTVV.

The V and J genes are TRBV6-1 and TRBJ1-2; 7 bases align to TRBD1. The CDR3 has 14 residues. V shed 5 bases, J shed 5 bases, and the junction held 8 bases outside the gene matches. The germline V gene has CDR1 MNHNS and CDR2 SASEGT. The CDR3 nucleotides are TGTGCCAGCAGTCCCTCCGGGACAGAATATGGCTACACCTTC. Residues: CASSPSGTEYGYTF.

This clonotype has only a few counts. This chain connects TRBV14 to TRBJ1-2; 7 nucleotides agree with TRBD1. Germline trimming cut 4 bases from V and 5 bases from J; bases unmatched to any gene: 10. This CDR3 contains 15 residues. Germline V gives CDR1 SGHDN, CDR2 FVKESK. This CDR3 is CASSLGQAQRYGYTF. The DNA of the CDR3 is TGTGCCAGCAGCCTCGGACAGGCACAGCGGTATGGCTACACCTTC. Variable domain in full (rest from reference TRBV14 and TRBJ1-2): EAGVTQFPSHSVIEKGQTVTLRCDPISGHDNLYWYRRVMGKEIKFLLHFVKESKQDESGMPNNRFLAERTGGTYSTLKVQPAELEDSGVYFCASSLGQAQRYGYTFGSGTRLTVV.

The J gene is TRBJ2-7, the V gene TRBV6-5; tentatively, D is TRBD1 (7 bases). Trimming took off 0 bases at V and 2 bases at J, with 11 bases between the two ends. The germline CDR1 and CDR2 sequences are MNHEY and SVGAGI. The CDR3 is made up of 15 amino acids. CDR3: CASSYSAGGTYEQYF. CDR3 sequence (DNA): TGTGCCAGCAGTTACTCGGCAGGGGGGACCTACGAGCAGTACTTC.

The CDR3 sequence: CASSRGLAYEQYF. The CDR3 nucleotides are TGTGCCAGCAGCAGGGGTCTGGCCTACGAGCAGTACTTC. V gene TRBV7-2 combines with J gene TRBJ2-7; the D gene is possibly TRBD1 (5 bases). The CDR3 extends over 13 amino acids. Trimming left V 5 bases short and J 2 bases short, with 10 bases between. Germline CDR1 is SGHTA and CDR2 is FQGNSA.

By share of the sample, this clonotype is large (0.1 to 1%). The genes are TRBV7-2 and TRBJ2-7, with D possibly TRBD1 on 7 matching bases. Germline V gene lookup returns CDR1 SGHTA and CDR2 FQGNSA. The CDR3 covers 14 residues. V was shortened by 2 bases and J by 5 bases, with 13 bases between the two germline ends. This CDR3 reads CASSLIQGGHEQYF. The CDR3 DNA follows: TGTGCCAGCAGCTTAATTCAGGGGGGCCACGAGCAGTACTTC.

This sequence joins TRBV18 and TRBJ1-2; weak D call: TRBD1 (5 bases). Germline values: CDR1 KGHSH, CDR2 LQKENI. This CDR3 comprises 13 residues. V was cut by 3 bases and J by 4 bases, with 9 bases left in between. CDR3 loop: CASSPGGTYGYTF. DNA of the CDR3: TGTGCCAGCTCACCCGGGGGAACCTATGGCTACACCTTC.

The chain employs TRBV2 and TRBJ2-1, with D hard to call. V lost 10 bases to trimming and J lost 6 bases, with 16 bases between them. Germline loops: CDR1 SNHLY, CDR2 FYNNEI. The CDR3 is made up of 13 amino acids. The CDR3 region has the DNA TGTGCCACGACTCGAACGTGGGGCAATGAGCAGTTCTTC. Amino acids: CATTRTWGNEQFF.

The rearrangement joins TRBV20-1 to TRBJ2-7; 9 bases are shared with TRBD1. Germline loops: CDR1 DFQATT, CDR2 SNEGSKA (reference sequence). The CDR3 contains 12 residues. The CDR3 here is CARQGDSYEQYF. CDR3 DNA sequence: TGCGCTAGACAGGGGGACTCCTACGAGCAGTACTTC.

The chain uses TRBV6-1 and TRBJ1-1; D is undetermined. Germline CDR1 MNHNS, CDR2 SASEGT. There are 12 residues in the CDR3. V was pared by 7 bases and J by 8 bases, with 14 bases between. As DNA, the CDR3 is TGTGCCAGCACCCTTCAAGATGTCGAAGCTTTCTTT. It encodes CASTLQDVEAFF.

This clonotype has a handful of counts. The chain links TRBV20-1 to TRBJ1-5; TRBD1 matches at 7 bases. V was pared by 3 bases and J by 2 bases, with 1 base of the junction left unmatched. This CDR3 is built from 13 residues. The germline V gene has CDR1 DFQATT and CDR2 SNEGSKA (reference sequence). CDR3 residues: CSARGTGNQPQHF. The DNA for the CDR3 is TGCAGTGCTAGGGGGACAGGCAATCAGCCCCAGCATTTT.

This chain uses TRBV5-1 with TRBJ1-6; 8 positions agree with TRBD1. CDR1 is SGHRS and CDR2 is YFSETQ in the germline V gene. The CDR3 is made up of 15 amino acids. Losses at the gene ends were 4 bases for V and 9 bases for J; bases not matched to a gene: 9. The CDR3 DNA sequence: TGCGCCAGCAGCGTAGGACAGGGAGGTAGTTCACCCCTCCACTTT. This sequence encodes CASSVGQGGSSPLHF.

Regarding this clonotype: One end of the junction does not line up with germline, which may come from a read error. The CDR3 region is CASGLVQGQETQYF. In DNA, the CDR3 is TGTGCCAGCGGCTTAGTACAGGGCCAAGAGACCCAGTACTTC. V and J are TRBV7-2 and TRBJ2-5, with TRBD1 as a possible D gene (6 bases). Germline assignment: CDR1 SGHTA and CDR2 FQGNSA. This CDR3 spans 14 amino acids.

This clonotype was found a few times. The J gene is TRBJ1-1, the V gene TRBV19; TRBD1 aligns across 9 bases. Germline-derived CDR1 and CDR2 are LNHDA and SQIVND (reference sequence). This CDR3 region has 15 residues. Trimming removed 4 bases from V and 5 bases from J; junction bases left unmatched: 8. CDR3 DNA: TGTGCCAGTAGTAGCCTCGACAGGGGGTGGACTGAAGCTTTCTTT. Amino acid sequence: CASSSLDRGWTEAFF.

The rearrangement links TRBV12-3 or TRBV12-4 to TRBJ1-2; TRBD1 agrees at 9 bases. Trimming cost V 3 bases and J 8 bases; bases outside gene matches: 7. This CDR3 has 14 amino acids. The CDR3 DNA follows: TGTGCCAGCAGTTTTCAGGGGACAGGGTACGGCTACACCTTC. Amino acid sequence: CASSFQGTGYGYTF.

This clonotype was recorded a few times. The chain has TRBV7-2 and TRBJ2-1; D tentatively fits TRBD1 or TRBD2 (6 bases each). The CDR3 length is 15 residues. Germline V gene sequence: CDR1 SGHTA, CDR2 FQGNSA. V gave up 4 bases and J gave up 4 bases, with 14 bases separating them. The CDR3 region is CASSWTRGVYNEQFF. The CDR3 region has the DNA TGTGCCAGCAGCTGGACAAGGGGGGTTTACAATGAGCAGTTCTTC.

This clonotype was counted between two and nine times. The genes are TRBV6-2 or TRBV6-3 and TRBJ1-6, with no clear D. V shed 2 bases and J shed 7 bases, with 18 bases lying between them. CDR3 length: 17 residues. Germline V gene sequence: CDR1 MNHEY, CDR2 SVGEGT. In DNA form, the CDR3 reads TGTGCCAGCAGTTACGGGGTTTTGGGTTTCGTGAATTCACCCCTCCACTTT. Protein product: CASSYGVLGFVNSPLHF.

The chain has TRBV11-2 and TRBJ1-1; TRBD1 might be the D (5 bases). The CDR3 sequence is 13 residues long. Trimming cost V 5 bases and J 2 bases, with 9 bases left between them. Per germline, CDR1 SGHAT and CDR2 FQNNGV. The CDR3 here is CASSQDKNTEAFF. The CDR3 DNA reads as TGTGCCAGCAGCCAGGACAAAAACACTGAAGCTTTCTTT.

The rearrangement links TRBV6-1 to TRBJ2-3; the D gene could be TRBD1 or TRBD2 (5 bases each). Deletions cut 8 bases from V and 6 bases from J, with 15 bases between. CDR3 size: 13 residues. Looked up from germline, CDR1 is MNHNS and CDR2 is SASEGT. The CDR3 is CASGTGWGDTQYF. CDR3 coding DNA: TGTGCCAGCGGGACGGGATGGGGGGATACGCAGTATTTT.

The chain carries TRBV4-3 and TRBJ1-1; D is unresolved. This CDR3 has 13 amino acids. Germline loops: CDR1 LGHNA, CDR2 YSLEER. The ends were cut back, 0 bases at V and 2 bases at J, with 4 bases in the middle. The CDR3 loop is CASSQDFNTEAFF. CDR3 in DNA: TGCGCCAGCAGCCAAGATTTTAACACTGAAGCTTTCTTT.

As regards this clonotype: Mismatch with germline at one junction end may stem from a read error. The V gene is TRBV29-1, the J gene TRBJ1-1; the match to TRBD1 covers 7 bases. The CDR3 runs 16 residues. Germline-derived CDR1 and CDR2 are SQVTM and ANQGSEA. CDR3 in DNA: TGCAACGTTGAAGGGGGCGGTGGACACGGAAACGCTGAAGCTTTCTTT. Its protein product is CNVEGGGGHGNAEAFF.

The J gene is TRBJ2-6, the V gene TRBV12-3 or TRBV12-4, with D perhaps TRBD1 (6 bases). V was pared by 5 bases and J by 0 bases, with 17 bases between. The CDR3 length is 18 residues. The CDR3, as DNA: TGTGCCAGCAGTGGATATCAGGGGCCCAGCTCTGGGGCCAACGTCCTGACTTTC. Its protein product is CASSGYQGPSSGANVLTF.

This clonotype is deemed medium-sized (0.01 to 0.1%). The rearrangement links TRBV20-1 to TRBJ2-3; a weak D match, TRBD2 (5 bases). The length of the CDR3 is 14 residues. Germline CDR1 and CDR2: DFQATT and SNEGSKA (reference sequence). Trimming cost V 3 bases and J 2 bases, with 12 bases left between them. The DNA of the CDR3 is TGCAGTGCTAGGAGTCAGCGGCTCACAGATACGCAGTATTTT. Protein: CSARSQRLTDTQYF.